The text below deals with one TCR beta chain. Its antigen is unidentified. This entry comes from a study of shared clonotypes between healthy human individuals. Study background: The cohort comprised a couple of women and a few men. Their ages spanned 18 to 49 years. Three CD4 naive, three CD4 memory, two CD8 naive and one CD8 memory plate were used per donor.

Study-wide results and caveats: What rarefaction showed was incomplete sorted-subset sequencing despite large depth. The low donor count limited represented genetic and exposure-history diversity.

The table came from immunoSEQ multiplex PCR; TCRdb's copy has only in-frame clones and leaves some out. The repertoire holds some 2,100,000 clones, with more than 85% as singletons. Cells designated naive CD8 were CD45RO-negative and were positively selected for CCR7, with terminally differentiated effector memory CD45RA+ cells excluded. The specimen sequenced was naive CD8+ T cells from PBMCs. This sequence was found in a man aged 18-30 years in good health. Some clones in this sample may be carry-over from other donors' samples.

The CDR3 loop reads CATRGDSGNTIYF. The CDR3 bases are TGTGCCACCAGGGGAGACTCTGGAAACACCATATATTTT. The chain carries TRBV15 and TRBJ1-3; no clear D gene. This CDR3 has 13 residues. Germline V gene data show CDR1 as LNHNV and CDR2 as YYDKDF (reference sequence). Trimming removed 6 bases from V and 0 bases from J, with 6 bases in between. Full variable domain (rest looked up from reference TRBV15 and TRBJ1-3): DAMVIQNPRYQVTQFGKPVTLSCSQTLNHNVMYWYQQKSSQAPKLLFHYYDKDFNNEADTPDNFQSRRPNTSFCFLDIRSPGLGDTAMYLCATRGDSGNTIYFGEGSWLTVV.